This TCR beta chain was documented in a study of shared clonotypes between healthy human individuals. Study details: The cohort had two women and a few men, ages 18 to 49. Regarding the study as a whole: Blood was the only sampled material, and tissue repertoires likely differ.

CDR1 is SGHVS, CDR2 FQNEAQ, per germline. The V and J ends lost 2 bases and 4 bases respectively, with 8 bases between them. The CDR3 is 13 residues long. Genomic DNA of each subset was evenly split across several immunoSEQ plates. The data were produced by immunoSEQ multiplex PCR, yet TCRdb's version contains in-frame clones alone and is incomplete. Of about 2 million clones listed, about 95% are singletons. In regard to this clone: What it binds is unknown.

As defined, naive CD8 cells were CD45RO-negative and positively selected for CCR7, with terminally differentiated effector memory CD45RA+ cells excluded. Material for sequencing was naive CD8+ T cells sorted from blood. This TCR derives from a man between 18 and 29 years old in good health. The J gene is TRBJ1-2, the V gene TRBV7-8; a possible D gene is TRBD1 (6 bases). The CDR3 DNA sequence: TGTGCCAGCAGCTTACAGGGGAGCTATGGCTACACCTTC. It is translated as CASSLQGSYGYTF.